The clone carrying this T cell receptor (beta chain) was observed a handful of times. The entry originates in a study of cytomegalovirus exposure and HLA in healthy donors. Generated by immunoSEQ multiplex PCR, the TCRdb table keeps only in-frame clones and is missing some. Seen here are 220,000 or so clones, around nine tenths observed once, and the top ten hold about 1%. V was pared by 3 bases and J by 7 bases, with 10 bases between. Germline V gene data show CDR1 as MNHEY and CDR2 as SMNVEV (reference sequence). This CDR3 comprises 14 residues. The sequenced sample consisted of PBMCs. This sequence originates from a woman younger than 35 in good health and CMV-seronegative. This chain uses TRBV27 with TRBJ1-6; TRBD1 is a possible D gene (5 bases). CDR3 loop: CASSLGLSNSPLHF. CDR3 DNA sequence: TGTGCCAGCAGTTTGGGGCTCAGCAATTCACCCCTCCACTTT.